Detailed here is one T cell receptor beta chain. The data derive from a study of blood T cell repertoires in COVID-19. CDR1 is MNHEY, CDR2 SVGAGI, per germline. J was trimmed by 4 bases and V by 10 bases; bases with no gene match: 11. The CDR3 extends over 15 amino acids. Produced via immunoSEQ multiplex PCR; TCRdb's table is partial and in-frame only. The sample lists 200,000 to 300,000 clones, 75% to 90% seen once, with just over 7% in the top ten. The chain combines TRBV6-5 with TRBJ2-3; 10 bases agree with TRBD1. The specimen was peripheral blood. This TCR was recovered from a man aged 55 to 70 who had recovered from COVID-19. The CDR3 is CAIGRRQGAPDTQYF. CDR3 nucleotides: TGTGCCATCGGGAGGAGACAGGGGGCCCCAGATACGCAGTATTTT.